This T cell receptor beta chain comes out of a study of blood T cells in healthy people across ages. Findings and limits, study-wide: It was held that the diversity estimates obtained from one million T cells were underestimates. Higher diversity and more naive CD4+ cells were features of long-lived donors, compared to aged donors.

The people who gave samples were healthy Caucasians from Russia, aged roughly 6 to 100. For this clonotype: Antigen specificity is unknown.

V lost 0 bases to trimming and J lost 1 base, with 12 bases between them. Germline values: CDR1 DFQATT, CDR2 SNEGSKA (reference sequence). The CDR3 is 15 amino acids. Sample-barcoded 5' priming and a J-beta primer mix drove a second PCR of 7 to 11 cycles. With 12 random nucleotides, a template-switch adaptor tagged each individual cDNA molecule. TCRdb re-called the 5' RACE reads through MiXCR, storing one row per CDR3 protein. The sample has 550,000 to 700,000 distinct CDR3 sequences, 25% to 30% seen once. Sequencing was performed on blood. The receptor's source is a woman in her 70s in good health. This sequence joins TRBV20-1 and TRBJ1-2; D not certain. In DNA form, the CDR3 reads TGCAGTGCTAGAGATCAAGGAGGGCTTAACTATGGCTACACCTTC. It is translated as CSARDQGGLNYGYTF.